This passage covers 6 T cell receptor beta chains from one sample sequenced in a study of metastatic and nonmetastatic thyroid tumors. Each patient went into thyroid surgery without having received any treatment. TCRdb re-called the PCR reads through MiXCR. This table has approximately 42,000 clones, less than 25% appearing once. Material for sequencing was tumor tissue. Every receptor here comes from a female donor with papillary thyroid cancer or a benign thyroid nodule (not recorded which). Some clones in this sample may be carry-over from other donors' samples.

This clone turned up a few times. The rearrangement uses TRBV12-3 or TRBV12-4 and TRBJ2-3; 13 nucleotides match TRBD2. This CDR3 is built from 15 residues. With V trimmed by 6 bases and J by 6 bases, 6 bases remained unmatched. The CDR3 DNA reads TGTGCCAGCAGCACGACTAGCGGGAGGAGGGATACGCAGTATTTT. Translating gives CASSTTSGRRDTQYF.

This clone has just a few counts. The CDR3 nucleotides are TGCAGTGCTAGAGACCAGGGGATGAACACTGAAGCTTTCTTT. Amino acids: CSARDQGMNTEAFF. The chain has TRBV20-1 and TRBJ1-1, with D possibly TRBD1 on 6 matching bases. Germline V lookup: CDR1 DFQATT, CDR2 SNEGSKA (reference sequence). Trimming took 0 bases from V and 0 from J, leaving 8 bases between them. The CDR3 extends over 14 amino acids.

This chain links TRBV10-2 with TRBJ2-7; 10 positions match TRBD2. Germline V CDR1 and CDR2: WSHSY, SAAADI. The CDR3 loop spans 15 amino acids. V shed 0 bases, J shed 6 bases, and the junction held 5 bases outside the gene matches. As DNA, the CDR3 is TGCGCCAGCAGTGAGTCGGCTAGCGGGAGTAGCGAGCAGTACTTC. The encoded protein is CASSESASGSSEQYF.

This clone was observed a handful of times. The chain employs TRBV29-1 and TRBJ2-7; TRBD2 agrees at 8 bases. Trimming cost V 3 bases and J 3 bases; bases outside gene matches: 10. The V gene's germline CDR1 is SQVTM and CDR2 ANQGSEA. The CDR3 has 15 amino acids. CDR3 bases: TGCAGCGTTGATGCGGGGGGAGGGGCAGTCTACGAGCAGTACTTC. Amino acids: CSVDAGGGAVYEQYF.

This clone showed up just a few times. One end of the junction is discordant with germline, which a read error may explain. The V and J genes are TRBV6-2 or TRBV6-3 and TRBJ2-5; TRBD2 aligns across 9 bases. There are 17 residues in the CDR3. The germline CDR1 and CDR2 sequences are MNHEY and SVGEGT. CDR3 in DNA: TGTGCCAGCAGTTACCGGGCGGGAGGGGATTTTTGGGAGACCCAGTATTTC. Amino acid sequence: CASSYRAGGDFWETQYF.

This clone showed up many times. The chain has TRBV19 and TRBJ1-2, with unresolved D. CDR3 length: 14 residues. V lost 3 bases and J 8 bases, leaving 16 bases between the germline ends. The germline V gene encodes CDR1 LNHDA and CDR2 SQIVND (reference sequence). The CDR3 spells CASSIVREQWGYTF. CDR3 DNA sequence: TGTGCCAGTAGTATCGTCCGGGAGCAATGGGGCTACACCTTC.